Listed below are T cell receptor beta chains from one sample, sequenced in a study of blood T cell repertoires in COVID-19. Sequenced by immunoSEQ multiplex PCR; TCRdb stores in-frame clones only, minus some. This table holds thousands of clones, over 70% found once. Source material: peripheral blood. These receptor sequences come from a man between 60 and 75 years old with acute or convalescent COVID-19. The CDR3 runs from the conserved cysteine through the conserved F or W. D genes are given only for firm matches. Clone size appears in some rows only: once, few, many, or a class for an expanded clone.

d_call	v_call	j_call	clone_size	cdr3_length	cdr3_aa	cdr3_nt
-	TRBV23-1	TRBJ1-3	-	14	CAGPTGKYGNTIYF	TGCGCCGGTCCTACAGGGAAGTATGGAAACACCATATATTTT
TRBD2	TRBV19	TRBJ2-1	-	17	CASSVGSGRGSYNEQFF	TGTGCCAGTAGCGTCGGCAGCGGGAGGGGGTCCTACAATGAGCAGTTCTTC
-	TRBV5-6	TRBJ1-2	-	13	CASSATANYGYTF	TGTGCCAGCAGCGCTACGGCTAACTATGGCTACACCTTC
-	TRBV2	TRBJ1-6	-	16	CASRDTSLVRNSPLHF	TGTGCCAGCAGGGACACTTCGTTGGTAAGGAATTCACCCCTCCACTTT
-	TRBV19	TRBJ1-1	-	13	CASSIQDTAEAFF	TGTGCCAGTAGTATTCAGGACACCGCTGAAGCTTTCTTT
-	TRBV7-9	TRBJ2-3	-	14	CASSLTRNTDTQYF	TGTGCCAGCAGCTTAACCAGGAACACAGATACGCAGTATTTT
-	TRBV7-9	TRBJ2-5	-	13	CASIAAGQETQYF	TGTGCCAGCATCGCGGCGGGCCAAGAGACCCAGTACTTC
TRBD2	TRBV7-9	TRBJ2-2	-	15	CASSLLLAGTGELFF	TGTGCCAGCAGCTTATTACTAGCGGGAACCGGGGAGCTGTTTTTT
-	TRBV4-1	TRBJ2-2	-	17	CASSQDKGGGGTGELFF	TGCGCCAGCAGCCAAGATAAGGGCGGGGGCGGCACCGGGGAGCTGTTTTTT
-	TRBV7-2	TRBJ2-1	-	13	CASSEGLGLEQFF	TGTGCCAGCAGCGAGGGCCTCGGGCTTGAGCAGTTCTTC
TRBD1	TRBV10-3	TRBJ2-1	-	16	CAISEFLGQGSNEQFF	TGTGCCATCAGTGAATTTCTGGGACAGGGTTCCAATGAGCAGTTCTTC
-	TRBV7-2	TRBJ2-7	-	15	CASSLRGSGTYEQYF	TGTGCCAGCAGCTTACGAGGGAGCGGAACCTACGAGCAGTACTTC
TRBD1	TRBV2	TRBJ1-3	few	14	CASSGGQSGNTIYF	TGTGCCAGCAGCGGGGGACAGTCAGGAAACACCATATATTTT
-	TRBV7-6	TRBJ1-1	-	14	CASTSEGGLSEAFF	TGTGCCAGCACCAGTGAGGGGGGGCTCTCTGAAGCTTTCTTT
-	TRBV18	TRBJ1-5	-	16	CASSREQTANNQPQHF	TGTGCCAGCTCCCGTGAGCAAACAGCAAACAATCAGCCCCAGCATTTT
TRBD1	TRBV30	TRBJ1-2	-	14	CAWSVKGQHYGYTF	TGTGCCTGGAGTGTAAAGGGACAGCACTATGGCTACACCTTC
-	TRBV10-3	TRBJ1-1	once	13	CAISVREDTEAFF	TGTGCCATCAGTGTTCGGGAGGACACTGAAGCCTTCTTT
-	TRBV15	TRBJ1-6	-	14	CATSNRAGDSPLHF	TGTGCCACCAGCAACAGGGCAGGGGATTCACCCCTCCACTTT
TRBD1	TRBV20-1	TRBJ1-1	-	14	CSASFTGGLGEAFF	TGCAGTGCTAGTTTTACAGGGGGTCTGGGTGAAGCTTTCTTT
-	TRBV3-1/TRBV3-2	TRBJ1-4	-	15	CASSQGQRTNEKLFF	TGTGCCAGCAGCCAGGGGCAGAGAACTAATGAAAAACTGTTTTTT
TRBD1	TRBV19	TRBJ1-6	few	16	CASSTGTGRQNSPLHF	TGTGCCAGTAGTACAGGGACAGGGCGTCAGAATTCACCCCTCCACTTT
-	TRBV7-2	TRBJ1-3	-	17	CASSLQGKMGSGNTIYF	TGTGCCAGCAGCTTACAGGGGAAGATGGGCTCTGGAAACACCATATATTTT
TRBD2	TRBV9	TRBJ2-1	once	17	CASSVDPQAGVYNEQFF	TGTGCCAGCAGCGTAGATCCCCAAGCGGGAGTGTACAATGAGCAGTTCTTC
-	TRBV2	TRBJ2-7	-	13	CASNNPGGYEQYF	TGTGCCAGCAATAACCCAGGTGGCTACGAGCAGTACTTC
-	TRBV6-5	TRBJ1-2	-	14	CASRITAGLQGYTF	TGTGCCAGCAGAATCACTGCAGGGTTACAGGGCTACACCTTC
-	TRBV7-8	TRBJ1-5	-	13	CASSWRGNQPQHF	TGTGCCAGCAGCTGGAGGGGAAATCAGCCCCAGCATTTT
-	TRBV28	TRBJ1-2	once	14	CASSWGDGGYGYTF	TGTGCCAGCAGTTGGGGGGACGGGGGTTATGGCTACACCTTC
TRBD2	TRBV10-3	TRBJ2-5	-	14	CAISEFGGVETQYF	TGTGCCATCAGTGAGTTTGGGGGGGTTGAGACCCAGTACTTC
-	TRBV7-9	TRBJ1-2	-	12	CASSLNGGGYTF	TGTGCCAGCAGTTTGAACGGGGGTGGCTACACCTTC
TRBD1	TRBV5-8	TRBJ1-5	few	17	CASSLAPGGLRNQPQHF	TGTGCCAGCAGCTTGGCTCCAGGGGGCCTACGCAATCAGCCCCAGCATTTT
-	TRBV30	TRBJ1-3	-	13	CAWSSMRGNTIYF	TGTGCCTGGAGTTCCATGAGGGGAAACACCATATATTTT
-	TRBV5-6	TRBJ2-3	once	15	CASSALGPSTDTQYF	TGTGCCAGCAGCGCGTTGGGGCCTAGCACAGATACGCAGTATTTT
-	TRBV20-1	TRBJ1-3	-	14	CSASNPESGNTIYF	TGCAGTGCTAGTAACCCCGAGTCTGGAAACACCATATATTTT
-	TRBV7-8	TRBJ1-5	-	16	CASSLGAQGGNQPQHF	TGTGCCAGCAGCTTAGGTGCGCAGGGTGGCAATCAGCCCCAGCATTTT
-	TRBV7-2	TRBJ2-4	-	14	CASSRGIAKNIQYF	TGTGCCAGCAGCCGGGGGATAGCCAAAAACATTCAGTACTTC
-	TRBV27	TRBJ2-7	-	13	CASSSGDHYEQYF	TGTGCCAGCAGTTCAGGGGATCACTACGAGCAGTACTTC
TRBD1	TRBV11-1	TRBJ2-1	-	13	CASKGQGAGEQFF	TGTGCCAGCAAAGGACAGGGGGCGGGTGAGCAGTTCTTC
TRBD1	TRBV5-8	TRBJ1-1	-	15	CASSFRGQGASEAFF	TGTGCCAGCAGCTTTAGGGGACAGGGGGCTTCTGAAGCTTTCTTT
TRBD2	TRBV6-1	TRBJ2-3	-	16	CASSEAVAGGRDTQYF	TGTGCCAGCAGTGAAGCTGTAGCGGGGGGGCGGGATACGCAGTATTTT
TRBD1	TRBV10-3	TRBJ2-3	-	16	CAISESGQGGQDTQYF	TGTGCCATCAGTGAATCTGGACAGGGGGGGCAAGATACGCAGTATTTT
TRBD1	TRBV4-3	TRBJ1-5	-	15	CASSQARTGVQPQHF	TGCGCCAGCAGCCAAGCCAGGACAGGGGTGCAGCCCCAGCATTTT
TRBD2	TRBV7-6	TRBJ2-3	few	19	CASSLAAGTSGDRRDTQYF	TGTGCCAGCAGCTTAGCCGCGGGGACTAGCGGGGACCGAAGGGATACGCAGTATTTT
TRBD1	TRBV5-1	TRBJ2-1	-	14	CASSLGQGANEQFF	TGCGCCAGCAGCTTAGGACAGGGGGCAAATGAGCAGTTCTTC